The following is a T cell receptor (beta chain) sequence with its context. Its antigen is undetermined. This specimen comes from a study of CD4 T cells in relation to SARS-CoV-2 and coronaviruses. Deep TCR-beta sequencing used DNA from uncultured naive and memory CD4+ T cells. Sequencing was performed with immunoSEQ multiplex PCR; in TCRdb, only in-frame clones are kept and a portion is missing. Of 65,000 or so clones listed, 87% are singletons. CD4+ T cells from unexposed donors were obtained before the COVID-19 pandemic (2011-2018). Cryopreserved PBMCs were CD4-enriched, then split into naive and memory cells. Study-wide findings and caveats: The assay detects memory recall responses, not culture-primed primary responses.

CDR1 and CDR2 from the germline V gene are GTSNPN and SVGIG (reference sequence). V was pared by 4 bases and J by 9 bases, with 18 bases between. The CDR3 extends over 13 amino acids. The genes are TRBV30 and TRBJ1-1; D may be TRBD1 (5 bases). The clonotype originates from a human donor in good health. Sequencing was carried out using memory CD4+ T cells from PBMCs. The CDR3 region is CAWIPGLLKKAFF. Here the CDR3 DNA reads TGTGCCTGGATACCAGGGCTCCTCAAGAAAGCTTTCTTT.